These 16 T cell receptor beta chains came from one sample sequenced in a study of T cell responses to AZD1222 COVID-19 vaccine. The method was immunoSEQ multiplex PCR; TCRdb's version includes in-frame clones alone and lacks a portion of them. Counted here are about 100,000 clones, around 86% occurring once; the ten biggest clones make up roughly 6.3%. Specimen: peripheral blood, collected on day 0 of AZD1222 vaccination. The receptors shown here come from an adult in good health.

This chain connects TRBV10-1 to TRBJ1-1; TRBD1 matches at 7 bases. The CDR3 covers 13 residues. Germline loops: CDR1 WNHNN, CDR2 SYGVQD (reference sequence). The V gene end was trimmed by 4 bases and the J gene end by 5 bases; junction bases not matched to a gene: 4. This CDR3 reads CASSGQGGTEAFF. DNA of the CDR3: TGCGCCAGCAGTGGCCAGGGGGGAACTGAAGCTTTCTTT.

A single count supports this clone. The CDR3 region is CASSSQYF. The CDR3 nucleotides are TGTGCCAGCAGTTCGCAGTATTTT. The rearrangement uses TRBV27 and TRBJ2-3, with D uncertain. The CDR3 totals 8 residues. Germline assignment: CDR1 MNHEY and CDR2 SMNVEV (reference sequence). V dropped 4 bases and J dropped 10 bases, with 0 bases sitting between them.

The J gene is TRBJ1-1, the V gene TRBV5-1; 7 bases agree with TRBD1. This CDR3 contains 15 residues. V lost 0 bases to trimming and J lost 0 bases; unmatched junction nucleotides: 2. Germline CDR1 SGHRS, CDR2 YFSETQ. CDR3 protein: CASSLVGQVNTEAFF. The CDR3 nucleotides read TGCGCCAGCAGCTTGGTAGGACAGGTGAACACTGAAGCTTTCTTT.

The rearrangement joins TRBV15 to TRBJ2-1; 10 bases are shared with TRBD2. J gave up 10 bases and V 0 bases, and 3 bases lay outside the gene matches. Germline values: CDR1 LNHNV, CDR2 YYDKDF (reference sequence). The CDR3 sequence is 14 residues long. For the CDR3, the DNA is TGTGCCACCAGCAGAGAGGGACTAGCGACCGAGCAGTTCTTC. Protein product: CATSREGLATEQFF.

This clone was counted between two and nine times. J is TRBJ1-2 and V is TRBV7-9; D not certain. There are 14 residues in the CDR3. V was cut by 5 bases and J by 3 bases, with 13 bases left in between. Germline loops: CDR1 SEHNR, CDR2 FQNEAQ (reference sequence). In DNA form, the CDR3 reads TGTGCCAGCAGCGCAGCACTAGCCCACTATGGCTACACCTTC. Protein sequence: CASSAALAHYGYTF. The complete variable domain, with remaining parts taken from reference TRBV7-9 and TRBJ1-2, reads DTGVSQNPRHKITKRGQNVTFRCDPISEHNRLYWYRQTLGQGPEFLTYFQNEAQLEKSRLLSDRFSAERPKGSFSTLEIQRTEQGDSAMYLCASSAALAHYGYTFGSGTRLTVV.

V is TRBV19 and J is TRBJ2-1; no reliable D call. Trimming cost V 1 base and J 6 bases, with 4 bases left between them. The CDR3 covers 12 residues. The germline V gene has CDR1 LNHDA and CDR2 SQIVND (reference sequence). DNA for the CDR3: TGTGCCAGTAGTATAGTCCTCAATGAGCAGTTCTTC. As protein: CASSIVLNEQFF.

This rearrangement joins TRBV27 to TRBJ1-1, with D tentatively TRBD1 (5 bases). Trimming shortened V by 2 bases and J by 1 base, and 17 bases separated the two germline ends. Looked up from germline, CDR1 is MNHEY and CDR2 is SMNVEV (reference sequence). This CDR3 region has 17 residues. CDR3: CASSLRPSRGSNTEAFF. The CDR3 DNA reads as TGTGCCAGCAGTTTAAGGCCGTCCCGGGGGTCGAACACTGAAGCTTTCTTT.

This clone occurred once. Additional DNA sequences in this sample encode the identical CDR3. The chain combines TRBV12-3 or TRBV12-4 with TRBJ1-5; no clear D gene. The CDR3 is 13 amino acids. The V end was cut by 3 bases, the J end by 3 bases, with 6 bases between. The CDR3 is CASSLGLNQPQHF. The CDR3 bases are TGTGCCAGCAGTTTGGGCCTCAATCAGCCCCAGCATTTT.

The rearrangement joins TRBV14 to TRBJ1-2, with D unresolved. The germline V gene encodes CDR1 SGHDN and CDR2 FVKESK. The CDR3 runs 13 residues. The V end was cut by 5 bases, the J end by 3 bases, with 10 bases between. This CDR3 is CASSGITDYGYTF. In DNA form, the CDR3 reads TGTGCCAGCAGCGGAATTACGGACTATGGCTACACCTTC.

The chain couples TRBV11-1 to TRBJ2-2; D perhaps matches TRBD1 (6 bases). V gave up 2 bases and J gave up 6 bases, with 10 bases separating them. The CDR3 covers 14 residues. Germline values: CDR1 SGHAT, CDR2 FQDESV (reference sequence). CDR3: CASSLIWGPGELFF. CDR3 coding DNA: TGTGCCAGCAGCTTAATCTGGGGGCCCGGGGAGCTGTTTTTT. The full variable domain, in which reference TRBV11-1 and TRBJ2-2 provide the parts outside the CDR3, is EAEVAQSPRYKITEKSQAVAFWCDPISGHATLYWYRQILGQGPELLVQFQDESVVDDSQLPKDRFSAERLKGVDSTLKIQPAELGDSAMYLCASSLIWGPGELFFGEGSRLTVL.

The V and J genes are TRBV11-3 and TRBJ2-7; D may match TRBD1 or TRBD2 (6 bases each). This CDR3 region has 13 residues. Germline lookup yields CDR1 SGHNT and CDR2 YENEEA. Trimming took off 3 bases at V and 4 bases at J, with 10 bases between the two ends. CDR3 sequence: CASSFRGLYEQYF. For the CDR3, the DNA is TGTGCCAGCAGCTTCCGGGGGCTTTACGAGCAGTACTTC.

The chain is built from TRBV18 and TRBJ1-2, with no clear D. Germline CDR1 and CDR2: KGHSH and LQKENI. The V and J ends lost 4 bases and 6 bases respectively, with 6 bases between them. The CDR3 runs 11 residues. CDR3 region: CASSQTDGYTF. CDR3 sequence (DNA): TGTGCCAGCTCACAGACGGATGGCTACACCTTC. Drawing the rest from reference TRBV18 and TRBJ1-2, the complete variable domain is NAGVMQNPRHLVRRRGQEARLRCSPMKGHSHVYWYRQLPEEGLKFMVYLQKENIIDESGMPKERFSAEFPKEGPSILRIQQVVRGDSAAYFCASSQTDGYTFGSGTRLTVV.

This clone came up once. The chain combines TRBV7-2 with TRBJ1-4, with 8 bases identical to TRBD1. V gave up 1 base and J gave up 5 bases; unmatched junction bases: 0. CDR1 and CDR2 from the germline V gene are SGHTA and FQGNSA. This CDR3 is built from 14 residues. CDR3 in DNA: TGTGCCAGCAGCTTAGGACAGGGGAATGAAAAACTGTTTTTT. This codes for CASSLGQGNEKLFF. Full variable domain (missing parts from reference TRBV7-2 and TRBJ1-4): GAGVSQSPSNKVTEKGKDVELRCDPISGHTALYWYRQSLGQGLEFLIYFQGNSAPDKSGLPSDRFSAERTGGSVSTLTIQRTQQEDSAVYLCASSLGQGNEKLFFGSGTQLSVL.

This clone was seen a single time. The CDR3 here is CATGNNEKLFF. The DNA of the CDR3 is TGTGCCACCGGGAATAATGAAAAACTGTTTTTT. V and J are TRBV10-3 and TRBJ1-4; D gene uncertain. The CDR3 spans 11 residues. Germline V CDR1 and CDR2: ENHRY, SYGVKD. Trimming removed 10 bases at V and 4 bases at J, with 7 bases between.

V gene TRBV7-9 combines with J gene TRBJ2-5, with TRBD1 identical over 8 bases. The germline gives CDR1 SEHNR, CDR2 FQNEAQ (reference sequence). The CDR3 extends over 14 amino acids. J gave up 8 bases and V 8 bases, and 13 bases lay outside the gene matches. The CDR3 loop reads CASLMTGVGETQYF. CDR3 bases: TGTGCCAGCCTAATGACAGGGGTGGGGGAAACCCAGTACTTC. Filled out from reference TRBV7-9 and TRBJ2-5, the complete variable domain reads DTGVSQNPRHKITKRGQNVTFRCDPISEHNRLYWYRQTLGQGPEFLTYFQNEAQLEKSRLLSDRFSAERPKGSFSTLEIQRTEQGDSAMYLCASLMTGVGETQYFGPGTRLLVL.

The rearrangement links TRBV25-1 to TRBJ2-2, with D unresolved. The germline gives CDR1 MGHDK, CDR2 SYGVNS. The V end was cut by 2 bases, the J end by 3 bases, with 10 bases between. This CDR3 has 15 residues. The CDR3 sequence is CASSEGGWDTGELFF. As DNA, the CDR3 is TGTGCCAGCAGTGAAGGCGGTTGGGACACCGGGGAGCTGTTTTTT.